The rows below give T cell receptor beta chains drawn from one sample of a study of blood T cell repertoires in COVID-19. Using immunoSEQ multiplex PCR, the repertoire was profiled, and TCRdb retains in-frame clones only, with some absent. The profile shows over 150,000 clones, roughly 80% of them singletons. Sequencing used peripheral blood. The receptor set was obtained from a man older than 75 with acute or convalescent COVID-19. CDR3s include the opening cysteine and the closing phenylalanine or tryptophan. D genes are given only for firm matches.

d_gene	v_gene	j_gene	CDR3nt	CDR3aa
TRBD2	TRBV9	TRBJ2-1	TGTGCCAGCAGCGTGACTGGGCTAGCGGGGGGAACTTCCTACAATGAGCAGTTCTTC	CASSVTGLAGGTSYNEQFF
TRBD2	TRBV11-2	TRBJ2-5	TGTGCCAGCAGCCAAGGACTAGCGGGGGGCGAACTCCAAGAGACCCAGTACTTC	CASSQGLAGGELQETQYF
TRBD2	TRBV5-4	TRBJ2-7	TGTGCCAGCAGCTTGGGGGGGACTAGCATACCCTACGAGCAGTACTTC	CASSLGGTSIPYEQYF
TRBD1	TRBV13	TRBJ2-7	TGTGCCAGCAGCCGGGACAGGGGTTACGAGCAGTACTTC	CASSRDRGYEQYF
TRBD2	TRBV28	TRBJ2-5	TGTGCCAGCTCGTCCCGCGGGCGGGGGGCGCGGGAGACCCAGTACTTC	CASSSRGRGARETQYF
-	TRBV9	TRBJ1-1	TGTGCCAGCAGCGTAGAAACAGGCACTGAAGCTTTCTTT	CASSVETGTEAFF
TRBD2	TRBV10-3	TRBJ2-3	TGTGCCATCAGTGAGTCGAAAACTAGCGGGTTCCCTACAGATACGCAGTATTTT	CAISESKTSGFPTDTQYF
-	TRBV3-1/TRBV3-2	TRBJ2-7	TGTGCCAGCAGCCGGGGGGTCGAGCAGTACTTC	CASSRGVEQYF
-	TRBV6-5	TRBJ2-7	TGTGCCAGCACCGCACTAGCTTGGGTGGGAGAGCAGTACTTC	CASTALAWVGEQYF
-	TRBV2	TRBJ2-2	TGTGCCAGCAGCGTTAATGACAGAGAGCTGTTTTTT	CASSVNDRELFF
-	TRBV7-9	TRBJ2-7	TGTGCCAGCAGCCTGGCAGGGGCCAAATACGAGCAGTACTTC	CASSLAGAKYEQYF
TRBD2	TRBV6-5	TRBJ2-3	TGTGCCAGCAGTTACCGGGACTACACAGATACGCAGTATTTT	CASSYRDYTDTQYF
TRBD2	TRBV24-1	TRBJ2-1	TGTGCCACCAGTGATCCCGGGACTAGCGGGGCCCAGAGCTCCTACAATGAGCAGTTCTTC	CATSDPGTSGAQSSYNEQFF
-	TRBV6-5	TRBJ2-5	TGTGCCAGCAGGATACAGGGAGAGACCCAGTACTTC	CASRIQGETQYF
-	TRBV5-1	TRBJ1-2	TGCGCCAGCAGCCCCCCAGGAGGCTCCTATGGCTACACCTTC	CASSPPGGSYGYTF